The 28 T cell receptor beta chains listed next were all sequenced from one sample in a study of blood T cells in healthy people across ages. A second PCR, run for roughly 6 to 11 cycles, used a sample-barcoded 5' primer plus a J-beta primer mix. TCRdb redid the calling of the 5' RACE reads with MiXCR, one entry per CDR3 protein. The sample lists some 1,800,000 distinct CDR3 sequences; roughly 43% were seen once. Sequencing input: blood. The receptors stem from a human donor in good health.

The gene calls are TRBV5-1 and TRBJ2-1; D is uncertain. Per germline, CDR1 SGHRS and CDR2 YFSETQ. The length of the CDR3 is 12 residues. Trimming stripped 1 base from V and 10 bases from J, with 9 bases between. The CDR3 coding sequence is TGCGCCAGCAGCTTGTACCCGAGGGAGCAGTTCTTC. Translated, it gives CASSLYPREQFF.

The CDR3, as DNA: TGCAGCCTAATGCGGGAAAACTATGGCTACACCTTC. This sequence encodes CSLMRENYGYTF. The rearrangement joins TRBV29-1 to TRBJ1-2, with D uncertain. The V gene's germline CDR1 is SQVTM and CDR2 ANQGSEA. The CDR3 sequence is 12 residues long. The ends were cut back, 8 bases at V and 2 bases at J, with 12 bases in the middle.

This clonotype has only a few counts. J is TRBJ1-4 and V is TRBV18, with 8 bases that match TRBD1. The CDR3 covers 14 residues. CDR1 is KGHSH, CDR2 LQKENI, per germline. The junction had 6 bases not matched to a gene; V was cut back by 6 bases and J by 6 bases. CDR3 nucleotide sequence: TGTGCCAGCTCTCTAGTGACAGGGGATGAAAAACTGTTTTTT. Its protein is CASSLVTGDEKLFF.

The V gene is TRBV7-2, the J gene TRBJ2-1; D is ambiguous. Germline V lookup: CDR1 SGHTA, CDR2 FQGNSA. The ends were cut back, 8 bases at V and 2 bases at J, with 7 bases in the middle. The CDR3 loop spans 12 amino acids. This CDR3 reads CASGRPYNEQFF. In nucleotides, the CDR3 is TGTGCCAGCGGCCGACCCTACAATGAGCAGTTCTTC.

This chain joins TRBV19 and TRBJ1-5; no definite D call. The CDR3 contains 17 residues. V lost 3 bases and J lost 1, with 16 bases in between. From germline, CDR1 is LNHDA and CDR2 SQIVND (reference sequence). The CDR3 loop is CASSILDPRWSNQPQHF. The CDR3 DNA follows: TGTGCCAGTAGTATCCTCGACCCCCGCTGGAGCAATCAGCCCCAGCATTTT.

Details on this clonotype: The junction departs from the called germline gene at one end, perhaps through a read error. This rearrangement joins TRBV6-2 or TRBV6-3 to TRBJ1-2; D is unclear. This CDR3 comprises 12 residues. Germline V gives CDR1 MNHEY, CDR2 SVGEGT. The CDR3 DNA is TGTGCCAGCAGTTCCGGCCACTATGGCTGCACCTTC. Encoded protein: CASSSGHYGCTF.

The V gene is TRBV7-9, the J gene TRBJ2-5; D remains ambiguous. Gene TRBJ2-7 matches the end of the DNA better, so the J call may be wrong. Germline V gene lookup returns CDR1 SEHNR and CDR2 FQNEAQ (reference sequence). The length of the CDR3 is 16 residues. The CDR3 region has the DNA TGTGCCAGCGTCCCCAGCGAGCAGGCCGAGACCTACGAGCAGTACTTC. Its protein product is CASVPSEQAETYEQYF.

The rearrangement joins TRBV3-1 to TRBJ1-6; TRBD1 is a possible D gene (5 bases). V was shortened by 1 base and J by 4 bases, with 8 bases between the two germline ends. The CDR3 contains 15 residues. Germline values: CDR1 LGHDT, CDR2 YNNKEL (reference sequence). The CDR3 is CASSQGQTYNSPLHF. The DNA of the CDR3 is TGTGCCAGCAGCCAAGGACAGACATATAATTCACCCCTCCACTTT.

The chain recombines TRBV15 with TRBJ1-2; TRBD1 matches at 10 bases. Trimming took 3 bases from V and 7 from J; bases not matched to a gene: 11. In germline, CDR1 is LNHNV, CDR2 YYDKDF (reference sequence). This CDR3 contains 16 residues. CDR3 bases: TGTGCCACCAGCAGGGGACAGGGGTTGCGTCTTGGTGGCTACACCTTC. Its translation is CATSRGQGLRLGGYTF.

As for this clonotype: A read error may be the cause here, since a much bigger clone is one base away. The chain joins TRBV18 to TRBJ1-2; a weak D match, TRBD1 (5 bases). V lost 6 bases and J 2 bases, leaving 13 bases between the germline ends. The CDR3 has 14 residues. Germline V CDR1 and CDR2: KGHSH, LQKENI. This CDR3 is CASSRGPQNYGYTF. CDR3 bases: TGTGCCAGCTCCCGGGGCCCACAGAACTATGGCTACACCTTC. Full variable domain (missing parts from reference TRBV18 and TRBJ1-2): NAGVMQNPRHLVRRRGQEARLRCSPMKGHSHVYWYRQLPEEGLKFMVYLQKENIIDESGMPKERFSAEFPKEGPSILRIQQVVRGDSAAYFCASSRGPQNYGYTFGSGTRLTVV.

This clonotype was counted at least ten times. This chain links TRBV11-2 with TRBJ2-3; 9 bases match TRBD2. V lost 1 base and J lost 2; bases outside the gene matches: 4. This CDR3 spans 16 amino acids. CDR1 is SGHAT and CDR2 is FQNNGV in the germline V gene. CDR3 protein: CASSLGASGNTDTQYF. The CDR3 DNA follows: TGTGCCAGCAGCTTAGGAGCTAGCGGGAACACAGATACGCAGTATTTT.

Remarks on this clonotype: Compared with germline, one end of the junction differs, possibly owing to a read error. The DNA for the CDR3 is TGTGTCAGCAGCTTTGGGAAAGACAATGAGCAGTTCTTC. It encodes CVSSFGKDNEQFF. V usage is TRBV5-5 and J usage is TRBJ2-1, with unresolved D. The CDR3 length is 13 residues. CDR1 SGHKS and CDR2 YYEKEE come from the germline V gene (reference sequence). The whole variable domain, remainder taken from reference TRBV5-5 and TRBJ2-1, is DAGVTQSPTHLIKTRGQQVTLRCSPISGHKSVSWYQQVLGQGPQFIFQYYEKEERGRGNFPDRFSARQFPNYSSELNVNALLLGDSALYLCVSSFGKDNEQFFGPGTRLTVL.

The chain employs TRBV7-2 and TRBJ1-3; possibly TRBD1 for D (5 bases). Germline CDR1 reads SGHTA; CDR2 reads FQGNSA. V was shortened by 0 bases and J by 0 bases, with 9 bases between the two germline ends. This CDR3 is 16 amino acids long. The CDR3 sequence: CASSLASRGSGNTIYF. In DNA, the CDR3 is TGTGCCAGCAGCTTAGCGAGTAGGGGCTCTGGAAACACCATATATTTT.

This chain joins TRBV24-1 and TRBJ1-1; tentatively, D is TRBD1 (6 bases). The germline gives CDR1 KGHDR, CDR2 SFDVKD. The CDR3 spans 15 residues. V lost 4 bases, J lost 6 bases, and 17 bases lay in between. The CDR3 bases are TGTGCCACCAGTGACCCGGCAAGGGGGACATCTGAAGCTTTCTTT. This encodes CATSDPARGTSEAFF.

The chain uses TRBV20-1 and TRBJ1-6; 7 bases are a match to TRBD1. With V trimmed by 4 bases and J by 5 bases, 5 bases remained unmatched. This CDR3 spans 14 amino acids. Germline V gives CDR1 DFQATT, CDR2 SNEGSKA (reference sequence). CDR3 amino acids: CSANRGTDNSPLHF. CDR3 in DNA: TGCAGTGCTAATCGCGGGACAGATAATTCACCCCTCCACTTT.

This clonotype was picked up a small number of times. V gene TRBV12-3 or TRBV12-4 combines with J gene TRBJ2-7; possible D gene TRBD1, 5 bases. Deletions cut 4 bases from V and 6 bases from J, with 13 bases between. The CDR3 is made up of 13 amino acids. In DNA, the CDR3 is TGTGCCAGCAGTTCGTCCAGGGTTGGCGAGCAGTACTTC. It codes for CASSSSRVGEQYF.

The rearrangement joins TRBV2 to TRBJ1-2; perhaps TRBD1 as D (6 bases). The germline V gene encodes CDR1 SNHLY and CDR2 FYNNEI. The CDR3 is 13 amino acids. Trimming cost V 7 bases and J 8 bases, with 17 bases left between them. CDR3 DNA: TGTGCCAGCACCTTTACAGGGTCATGGGGCTACACCTTC. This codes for CASTFTGSWGYTF. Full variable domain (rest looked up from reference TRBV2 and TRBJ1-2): EPEVTQTPSHQVTQMGQEVILRCVPISNHLYFYWYRQILGQKVEFLVSFYNNEISEKSEIFDDQFSVERPDGSNFTLKIRSTKLEDSAMYFCASTFTGSWGYTFGSGTRLTVV.

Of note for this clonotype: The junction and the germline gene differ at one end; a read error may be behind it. The CDR3, as DNA: TGTGCCAGCAGCTTAGACCCCACTGATGCTTTCTTT. As protein: CASSLDPTDAFF. The chain combines TRBV7-9 with TRBJ1-1, with unresolved D. The CDR3 runs to 12 residues. Looked up from germline, CDR1 is SEHNR and CDR2 is FQNEAQ (reference sequence). Complete variable domain (other parts from reference TRBV7-9 and TRBJ1-1): DTGVSQNPRHKITKRGQNVTFRCDPISEHNRLYWYRQTLGQGPEFLTYFQNEAQLEKSRLLSDRFSAERPKGSFSTLEIQRTEQGDSAMYLCASSLDPTDAFFGQGTRLTVV.

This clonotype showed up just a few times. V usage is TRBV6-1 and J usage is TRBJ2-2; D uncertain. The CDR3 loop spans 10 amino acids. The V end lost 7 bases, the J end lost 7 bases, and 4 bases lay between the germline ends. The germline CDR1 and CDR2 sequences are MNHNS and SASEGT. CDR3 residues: CASTGGELFF. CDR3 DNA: TGTGCCAGCACGGGCGGGGAGCTGTTTTTT.

For the CDR3, the DNA is TGTGCCAGCAGTTCTCTGCGTACCACAGGTACAGCTTTCTTT. This gives the protein CASSSLRTTGTAFF. The chain combines TRBV12-3 or TRBV12-4 with TRBJ1-1, with TRBD1 as a possible D gene (5 bases). The CDR3 has 14 amino acids. The V end was cut by 4 bases, the J end by 10 bases, with 19 bases between.

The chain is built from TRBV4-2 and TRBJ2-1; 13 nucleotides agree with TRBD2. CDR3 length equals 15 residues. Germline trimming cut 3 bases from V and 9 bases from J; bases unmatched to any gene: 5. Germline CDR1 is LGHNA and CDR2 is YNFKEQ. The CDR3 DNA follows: TGTGCCAGCAGCCAGGGACTAGCGGGGCTTATTGAGCAGTTCTTC. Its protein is CASSQGLAGLIEQFF.

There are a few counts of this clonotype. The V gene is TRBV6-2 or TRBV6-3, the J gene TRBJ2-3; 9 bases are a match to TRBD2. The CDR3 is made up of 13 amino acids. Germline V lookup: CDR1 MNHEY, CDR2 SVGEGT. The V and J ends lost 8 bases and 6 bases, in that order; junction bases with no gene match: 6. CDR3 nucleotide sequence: TGTGCCAGCCTAGCGGGGTGGGAGGATACGCAGTATTTT. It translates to CASLAGWEDTQYF.

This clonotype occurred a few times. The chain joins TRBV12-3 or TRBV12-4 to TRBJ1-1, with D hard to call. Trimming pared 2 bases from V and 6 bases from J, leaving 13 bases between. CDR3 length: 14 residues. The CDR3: CASSLFMDLPEAFF. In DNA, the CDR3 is TGTGCCAGCAGTTTATTCATGGACTTGCCTGAAGCTTTCTTT.

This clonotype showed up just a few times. The CDR3 sequence is CAISFGAAVGEQYF. Written as DNA, the CDR3 is TGTGCCATCAGTTTCGGGGCCGCGGTTGGCGAGCAGTACTTC. The chain links TRBV10-3 to TRBJ2-5; either TRBD1 or TRBD2 may supply D (5 bases each). The closer fit of TRBJ2-7 to the DNA end suggests the J call may be wrong. Germline V gene lookup returns CDR1 ENHRY and CDR2 SYGVKD. The CDR3 runs to 14 residues.

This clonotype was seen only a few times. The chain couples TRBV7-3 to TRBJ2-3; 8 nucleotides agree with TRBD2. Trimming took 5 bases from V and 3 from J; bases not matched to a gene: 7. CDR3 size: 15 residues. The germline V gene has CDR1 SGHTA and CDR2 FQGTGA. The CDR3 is CASSLLAVATDTQYF. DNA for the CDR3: TGTGCCAGCAGCCTACTAGCGGTAGCAACAGATACGCAGTATTTT.

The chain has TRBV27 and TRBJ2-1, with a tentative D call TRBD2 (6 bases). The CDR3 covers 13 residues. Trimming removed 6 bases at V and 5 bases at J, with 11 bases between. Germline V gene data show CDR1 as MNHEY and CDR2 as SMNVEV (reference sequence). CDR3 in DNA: TGTGCCAGCAGGGGGCGGGGCGACAATGAGCAGTTCTTC. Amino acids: CASRGRGDNEQFF.

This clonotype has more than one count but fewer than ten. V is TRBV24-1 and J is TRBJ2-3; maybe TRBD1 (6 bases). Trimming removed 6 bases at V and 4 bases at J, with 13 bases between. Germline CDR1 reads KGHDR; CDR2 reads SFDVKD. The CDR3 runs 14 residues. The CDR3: CATSPRTEADTQYF. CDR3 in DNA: TGTGCCACCAGTCCCAGGACAGAAGCAGATACGCAGTATTTT.

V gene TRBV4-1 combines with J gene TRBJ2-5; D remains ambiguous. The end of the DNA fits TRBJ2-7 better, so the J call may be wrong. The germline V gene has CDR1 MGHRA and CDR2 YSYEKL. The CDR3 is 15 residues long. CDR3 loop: CASSQDTEVAYEQYF. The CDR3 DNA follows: TGCGCCAGCAGCCAAGATACAGAAGTGGCCTACGAGCAGTACTTC.